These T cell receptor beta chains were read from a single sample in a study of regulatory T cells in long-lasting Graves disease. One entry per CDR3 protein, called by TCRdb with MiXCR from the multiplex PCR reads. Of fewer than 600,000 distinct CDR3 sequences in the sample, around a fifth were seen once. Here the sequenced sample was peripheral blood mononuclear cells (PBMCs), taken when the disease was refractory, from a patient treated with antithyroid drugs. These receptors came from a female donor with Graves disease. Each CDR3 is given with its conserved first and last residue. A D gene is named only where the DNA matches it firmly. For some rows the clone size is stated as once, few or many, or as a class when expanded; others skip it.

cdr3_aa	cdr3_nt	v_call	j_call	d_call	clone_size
CASSILRGTFSNQPQHF	TGTGCCAGTAGTATTTTGAGAGGAACCTTCAGCAATCAGCCCCAGCATTTT	TRBV19	TRBJ1-5	-	few
CASSPHTGGFYEQYF	TGTGCCAGCAGCCCCCATACAGGGGGCTTCTACGAGCAGTACTTC	TRBV12-3/TRBV12-4	TRBJ2-7	TRBD1	many
CASTKLLGGMERGYTF	TGTGCCAGCACCAAGCTCCTGGGGGGGATGGAACGGGGCTACACCTTC	TRBV28	TRBJ1-2	-	many
CASMPDRGFPEAFF	TGTGCCAGCATGCCGGACAGGGGGTTCCCTGAAGCTTTCTTT	TRBV7-2	TRBJ1-1	TRBD1	-
CASSISVDPNYGYTF	TGTGCCAGTAGTATTTCGGTTGACCCCAACTATGGCTACACCTTC	TRBV19	TRBJ1-2	-	-
CASSETGTGGWETQYF	TGTGCCAGCAGCGAAACCGGGACAGGGGGTTGGGAGACCCAGTACTTC	TRBV7-3	TRBJ2-5	TRBD1	-
CASSAKTEAFF	TGTGCCAGCAGCGCGAAGACTGAAGCTTTCTTT	TRBV13	TRBJ1-1	-	-
CASSRDGNQPQHF	TGTGCCAGCAGCCGGGACGGAAATCAGCCCCAGCATTTT	TRBV6-1	TRBJ1-5	-	many
CASSYEGANTEAFF	TGTGCCAGCAGCTACGAGGGGGCGAATACTGAAGCTTTCTTT	TRBV5-5	TRBJ1-1	TRBD1	many
CASSTDQPGEQYF	TGTGCCAGCAGCACGGACCAGCCTGGGGAGCAGTACTTC	TRBV28	TRBJ2-7	-	many
CASSITGIQGGYTF	TGTGCCAGTAGTATCACAGGGATACAAGGTGGCTACACCTTC	TRBV19	TRBJ1-2	-	-
CASSLERGSEQYF	TGTGCCAGCAGCTTGGAACGGGGAAGCGAGCAGTACTTC	TRBV5-6	TRBJ2-7	-	-
CAISDGVTKANTQYF	TGTGCCATCAGTGATGGGGTGACTAAGGCAAATACGCAGTATTTT	TRBV10-3	TRBJ2-3	-	few
CSVEGGANYGYTF	TGCAGCGTTGAGGGGGGAGCTAACTATGGCTACACCTTC	TRBV29-1	TRBJ1-2	-	few
CASSSGPETEAFF	TGTGCCAGCAGCAGTGGACCCGAAACTGAAGCTTTCTTT	TRBV5-6	TRBJ1-1	-	few
CSVQTANTEAFF	TGCAGCGTCCAGACAGCGAACACTGAAGCTTTCTTT	TRBV29-1	TRBJ1-1	-	-
CSASKPGNTEAFF	TGCAGTGCTAGTAAACCCGGGAACACTGAAGCTTTCTTT	TRBV20-1	TRBJ1-1	-	many
CASSPTPTGEQFF	TGTGCCAGCAGCCCCACGCCTACAGGAGAGCAGTTCTTC	TRBV9	TRBJ2-1	-	-
CASSYQSSYNSPLHF	TGTGCCAGCAGTTATCAGAGCTCCTATAATTCACCCCTCCACTTT	TRBV28	TRBJ1-6	-	many
CASSGWTVSSYNEQFF	TGTGCCAGCAGCGGGTGGACCGTTAGCTCCTACAATGAGCAGTTCTTC	TRBV28	TRBJ2-1	-	-
CASSLVWGGKDKNIQYF	TGTGCCAGCAGCTTAGTCTGGGGGGGGAAGGACAAAAACATTCAGTACTTC	TRBV7-2	TRBJ2-4	TRBD2	few
CASSETGVGYGYTF	TGTGCCAGCAGTGAAACAGGGGTAGGCTATGGCTACACCTTC	TRBV25-1	TRBJ1-2	TRBD1	few
CSARADGTGGTGQRAFF	TGCAGTGCTAGAGCTGACGGAACAGGGGGAACCGGTCAGAGGGCTTTCTTT	TRBV20-1	TRBJ1-1	TRBD1	once
CSVSGTDGYTF	TGCAGCGTTTCCGGGACGGATGGCTACACCTTC	TRBV29-1	TRBJ1-2	-	many
CASSYLRDSVYGYTF	TGTGCCAGCAGTTACTTACGGGACAGCGTCTATGGCTACACCTTC	TRBV6-5	TRBJ1-2	TRBD1	many
CSATKNTEAFF	TGCAGCGCCACGAAGAACACTGAAGCTTTCTTT	TRBV29-1	TRBJ1-1	-	many
CASSFLTDSNQPQHF	TGTGCCAGCAGTTTCCTGACGGATAGCAATCAGCCCCAGCATTTT	TRBV6-9	TRBJ1-5	-	-
CASSLGPGLASNEQFF	TGCGCCAGCAGCCTTGGACCGGGACTAGCGTCCAATGAGCAGTTCTTC	TRBV4-3	TRBJ2-1	TRBD2	-
CASSFTPPTEAFF	TGTGCCAGCAGCTTTACCCCTCCCACTGAAGCTTTCTTT	TRBV5-6	TRBJ1-1	-	many
CSVTGLAGEGTGELFF	TGCAGCGTAACTGGACTAGCGGGAGAGGGGACCGGGGAGCTGTTTTTT	TRBV29-1	TRBJ2-2	TRBD2	-
CASSPTTQGDPRGYTF	TGTGCCAGCAGTCCCACAACCCAGGGGGACCCTCGCGGCTACACCTTC	TRBV6-1	TRBJ1-2	TRBD1	many